The 21 T cell receptor beta chains listed next were all sequenced from one sample in a study of shared clonotypes between healthy human individuals. TCRdb's copy holds only in-frame clones and misses some; the assay was immunoSEQ multiplex PCR. Of over 2 million clones detected, roughly 90% appear once; the ten largest clones hold 0.3% to 0.4%. Specimen: naive CD4+ T cells from PBMCs. Subset described: CD45RA+ positively selected. The receptors stem from a man between 18 and 35 years old in good health. Some clones in this sample may be carry-over from other donors' samples.

V usage is TRBV14 and J usage is TRBJ2-1, with D possibly matching TRBD2 (6 bases). Germline V lookup: CDR1 SGHDN, CDR2 FVKESK. The length of the CDR3 is 13 residues. Trimming removed 4 bases at V and 5 bases at J, with 9 bases between. This CDR3 is CASSLGLNNEQFF. The CDR3 nucleotides are TGTGCCAGCAGCCTGGGACTTAACAATGAGCAGTTCTTC.

The J gene is TRBJ1-1, the V gene TRBV7-3; possibly TRBD1 for D (5 bases). This CDR3 is 13 amino acids long. V lost 1 base and J lost 5, with 8 bases in between. In germline, CDR1 is SGHTA, CDR2 FQGTGA. The CDR3 DNA sequence: TGTGCCAGCAGCTTAATTGGGGGGACTGAAGCTTTCTTT. It codes for CASSLIGGTEAFF.

To note about this clone: At the DNA level, this CDR3 is encoded by other sequences in the same sample as well. This sequence joins TRBV5-1 and TRBJ2-7, with TRBD1 matching over 9 bases. Germline CDR1 and CDR2: SGHRS and YFSETQ. With 3 bases clipped from V and 2 bases from J, the junction kept 3 bases outside the gene matches. This CDR3 region has 14 residues. In DNA form, the CDR3 reads TGCGCCAGCAGCTCGACAGGGGGAACCTACGAGCAGTACTTC. Protein: CASSSTGGTYEQYF. The complete variable domain, with remaining parts taken from reference TRBV5-1 and TRBJ2-7, reads KAGVTQTPRYLIKTRGQQVTLSCSPISGHRSVSWYQQTPGQGLQFLFEYFSETQRNKGNFPGRFSGRQFSNSRSEMNVSTLELGDSALYLCASSSTGGTYEQYFGPGTRLTVT.

The chain links TRBV5-4 to TRBJ2-6, with D perhaps matching TRBD2 (5 bases). V was shortened by 3 bases and J by 0 bases, with 7 bases between the two germline ends. This CDR3 has 15 amino acids. Germline loops: CDR1 SGHNT, CDR2 YYREEE (reference sequence). CDR3 region: CASSSGTSGANVLTF. As DNA, the CDR3 is TGTGCCAGCAGCTCGGGAACCTCTGGGGCCAACGTCCTGACTTTC.

This chain connects TRBV15 to TRBJ1-3; possibly TRBD1 for D (5 bases). The germline CDR1 and CDR2 sequences are LNHNV and YYDKDF (reference sequence). The germline V and J ends were trimmed by 5 bases and 4 bases, with 18 bases remaining between them. The CDR3 runs 16 residues. This chain's CDR3 is CATSVDNPVAGNTIYF. For the CDR3, the DNA is TGTGCCACCAGCGTGGACAACCCTGTTGCCGGAAACACCATATATTTT.

A remark on this clone: At the DNA level, this CDR3 is encoded by other sequences in the same sample as well. The rearrangement joins TRBV5-1 to TRBJ2-7; the match to TRBD2 covers 9 bases. Germline assignment: CDR1 SGHRS and CDR2 YFSETQ. The V and J ends lost 0 bases and 3 bases, in that order; junction bases with no gene match: 4. CDR3 size: 15 residues. The CDR3 protein is CASSLGSSGSYEQYF. CDR3 nucleotides: TGCGCCAGCAGCTTGGGAAGTAGCGGGAGCTACGAGCAGTACTTC.

The rearrangement joins TRBV5-6 to TRBJ2-1, with 10 bases lining up with TRBD1. CDR1 and CDR2 (germline): SGHDT, YYEEEE. The CDR3 consists of 15 residues. Trimming cost V 3 bases and J 5 bases; bases outside gene matches: 5. The CDR3 coding sequence is TGTGCCAGCAGCTATAGGGGGACAGGGGACAATGAGCAGTTCTTC. Amino acid sequence: CASSYRGTGDNEQFF.

This chain uses TRBV19 with TRBJ1-5, with a possible D match to TRBD1 (5 bases). V lost 5 bases to trimming and J lost 0 bases, with 17 bases between them. The length of the CDR3 is 17 residues. Germline V gene lookup returns CDR1 LNHDA and CDR2 SQIVND (reference sequence). CDR3 nucleotide sequence: TGTGCCAGTAGTCCACGCGAGGGGTGGGATAGCAATCAGCCCCAGCATTTT. It specifies CASSPREGWDSNQPQHF.

The rearrangement uses TRBV15 and TRBJ1-1, with D perhaps matching TRBD1 (6 bases). Deletions cut 3 bases from V and 1 base from J, with 18 bases between. This CDR3 is built from 17 residues. Germline V gives CDR1 LNHNV, CDR2 YYDKDF (reference sequence). The CDR3 DNA follows: TGTGCCACCAGCAGCCATGCGTGGGGGCTCACGAACACTGAAGCTTTCTTT. Translation gives CATSSHAWGLTNTEAFF.

This chain joins TRBV30 and TRBJ2-7, with D hard to call. The V gene lost 0 bases and the J gene lost 6 bases, with 9 bases spanning the gap. The CDR3 is 12 amino acids. Germline V gives CDR1 GTSNPN, CDR2 SVGIG (reference sequence). This CDR3 is CAWSVSQVEQYF. For the CDR3, the DNA is TGTGCCTGGAGTGTGTCCCAGGTCGAGCAGTACTTC.

The genes are TRBV5-1 and TRBJ1-2, with 11 bases matching TRBD1. Germline V gene data show CDR1 as SGHRS and CDR2 as YFSETQ. The CDR3 loop spans 13 amino acids. J was trimmed by 6 bases and V by 4 bases; bases with no gene match: 2. CDR3 nucleotides: TGCGCCAGCAGCATGGGACAGGGGGATGGCTACACCTTC. It specifies CASSMGQGDGYTF.

Notes on this clone: The same CDR3 is also encoded by other DNA sequences in this sample. This rearrangement joins TRBV5-1 to TRBJ1-5; D gene unclear. The V end was cut by 4 bases, the J end by 4 bases, with 9 bases between. The CDR3 extends over 13 amino acids. Germline-derived CDR1 and CDR2 are SGHRS and YFSETQ. This CDR3 is CASSPDPNQPQHF. The CDR3 region has the DNA TGCGCCAGCAGCCCGGATCCAAATCAGCCCCAGCATTTT.

This chain joins TRBV10-1 and TRBJ2-7; perhaps D is TRBD1 or TRBD2 (6 bases each). Per the germline V gene, CDR1 is WNHNN and CDR2 is SYGVQD (reference sequence). The CDR3 is 13 residues long. V lost 2 bases, J lost 2 bases, and 7 bases lay in between. CDR3 coding DNA: TGCGCCAGCAGTGAGAGGGGGGCCTACGAGCAGTACTTC. Translation: CASSERGAYEQYF.

This clone was counted a few times. This chain connects TRBV13 to TRBJ1-3, with TRBD1 matching over 8 bases. Germline V lookup: CDR1 PRHDT, CDR2 FYEKMQ (reference sequence). V was clipped by 5 bases and J by 4 bases; unmatched bases: 4. The CDR3 loop spans 14 amino acids. In nucleotides, the CDR3 is TGTGCCAGCAGCCAAAGGACAGGGGGAAACACCATATATTTT. Its translation is CASSQRTGGNTIYF.

The V call is TRBV11-3, the J call TRBJ2-1; 10 positions match TRBD2. CDR1 and CDR2 (germline): SGHNT, YENEEA. The ends lost 3 bases at V and 4 bases at J; junction bases unmatched: 6. This CDR3 has 16 residues. CDR3 sequence: CASSLWTSGQYNEQFF. CDR3 coding DNA: TGTGCCAGCAGCTTGTGGACTAGCGGACAATACAATGAGCAGTTCTTC.

CDR3 sequence reads: CASSVVEGEQYF. The CDR3 DNA sequence: TGTGCCAGCAGCGTAGTTGAGGGAGAGCAGTACTTC. The chain uses TRBV9 and TRBJ2-7; D possibly corresponds to TRBD2 (5 bases). The CDR3 sequence is 12 residues long. Germline V gene lookup returns CDR1 SGDLS and CDR2 YYNGEE. V shed 0 bases and J shed 7 bases, with 8 bases lying between them. Looking up the rest from reference TRBV9 and TRBJ2-7 gives the full variable domain: DSGVTQTPKHLITATGQRVTLRCSPRSGDLSVYWYQQSLDQGLQFLIQYYNGEERAKGNILERFSAQQFPDLHSELNLSSLELGDSALYFCASSVVEGEQYFGPGTRLTVT.

CDR3 sequence: CAISESNTGAGGYTF. The CDR3 nucleotides read TGTGCCATCAGTGAGTCGAACACAGGGGCGGGCGGCTACACCTTC. This chain connects TRBV10-3 to TRBJ1-2, with 7 nucleotides matching TRBD1. There are 15 residues in the CDR3. Trimming at V came to 0 bases and at J to 8 bases, leaving 9 bases not matched to a gene. The germline V gene encodes CDR1 ENHRY and CDR2 SYGVKD.

The chain employs TRBV28 and TRBJ2-7; 8 nucleotides align to TRBD1. The length of the CDR3 is 15 residues. Germline CDR1 reads MDHEN; CDR2 reads SYDVKM. V shed 3 bases, J shed 7 bases, and the junction held 11 bases outside the gene matches. This chain's CDR3 is CASSLFSQGAWEQYF. The CDR3 coding sequence is TGTGCCAGCAGTTTGTTTTCGCAGGGGGCGTGGGAGCAGTACTTC.

The gene calls are TRBV25-1 and TRBJ1-1; no clear D. Looked up from germline, CDR1 is MGHDK and CDR2 is SYGVNS. The CDR3 length is 15 residues. V gave up 6 bases and J gave up 5 bases, with 19 bases separating them. CDR3 coding DNA: TGTGCCAGCAGGCCGTACGCCGGAGAGGGTACTGAAGCTTTCTTT. This translates into CASRPYAGEGTEAFF.

The chain joins TRBV9 to TRBJ2-3; no firm D call. This CDR3 has 13 amino acids. Germline V gene data show CDR1 as SGDLS and CDR2 as YYNGEE. V gave up 2 bases and J gave up 5 bases, with 9 bases separating them. CDR3 DNA: TGTGCCAGCAGCGTCGGTATTCGAGATACGCAGTATTTT. Translation: CASSVGIRDTQYF.

Comment on this clone: The sample holds other DNA sequences that translate to the same CDR3. The rearrangement joins TRBV9 to TRBJ2-1; D is possibly TRBD2 (6 bases). The CDR3 covers 15 residues. Trimming took off 3 bases at V and 1 base at J, with 11 bases between the two ends. CDR1 SGDLS and CDR2 YYNGEE come from the germline V gene. CDR3 nucleotides: TGTGCCAGCAGCGGTGGAGCGGGTTCCTACAATGAGCAGTTCTTC. It is translated as CASSGGAGSYNEQFF.